This T cell receptor beta chain was identified during a study of shared clonotypes between healthy human individuals. In the original workflow: ImmunoSEQ output lacked quality scores and full-length reads, limiting matched filtering. Using immunoSEQ multiplex PCR, the repertoire was profiled, and TCRdb retains in-frame clones only, with some absent. V and J calls and clone size are copied from that table; D and trimming were computed from the DNA. The sample holds over 2,000,000 clones, around 93% seen once. Terminally differentiated effector memory CD45RA+ cells were left out of the naive CD8 fraction, which was CD45RO-negative and positively selected for CCR7. CDR1 and CDR2 (germline): LGHNT, FRNRAP. The CDR3 runs 16 residues. The junction had 7 bases not matched to a gene; V was cut back by 2 bases and J by 2 bases.

This sequence joins TRBV12-5 and TRBJ2-5; 8 nucleotides align to TRBD1. The sequenced material came from naive CD8+ T cells from PBMCs. The TCR was taken from a man aged 18 to 35 in good health. Some clones in this sample may be carry-over from other donors' samples. This CDR3 is CASGLLTGGTQETQYF. The CDR3 region has the DNA TGTGCTAGTGGTTTGCTCACAGGGGGAACTCAAGAGACCCAGTACTTC.